This T cell receptor beta chain was identified in a study of lymphopenia after photon versus proton radiotherapy (dated by TCRdb to the late 2010s). Broadly, across the study: In patients with gastrointestinal tumors who developed high-grade lymphopenia, the study compared the immunological effects of photon radiation therapy with those of proton radiation therapy. The roughly 20 patients in the cohort had gastrointestinal tumors, were treated with either photon or proton therapy, and subsequently developed lymphopenia. The study aimed to characterize how the two radiation modalities differ in their impact on the immune system. The paper's findings and limits, for the study overall: The survival association was assessed only in patients who died, and the authors presented better survival with proton therapy as a possibility rather than a demonstrated result. Among patients across the cohort who died, overall survival time showed an inverse correlation with a larger post-nadir drop in TCR diversity. During treatment, patients who received photon therapy lost naive T cells and TCR diversity and gained effector/memory populations, whereas patients who received proton therapy remained relatively stable. After the lymphocyte count nadir, oligoclonal expansion, especially of CD8+ Temra cells, was observed in photon-treated repertoires, and the drop in diversity was driven by this expansion.

The CDR3 goes from the cysteine to the phenylalanine over 14 residues. Only the CDR3 part of the read is kept: 42 bases, read in frame from the first base. CDR1 and CDR2, per the germline V gene (reference sequence), are LNHDA and SQIVND. V is cut by 0 bases and J by 9 bases, and the space between the germline ends is 12 bases. Library preparation employed the immunoSEQ multiplex PCR assay. T cell repertoires were profiled by deep sequencing of rearranged TCR beta loci, alongside multiparametric flow cytometry. Entries here come from immuneACCESS through TCRdb and include only in-frame sequences with V and J called. Some clones fail to appear in such tables; in the studies checked, an unresolved V gene covers under half of the shortfall, and the cause of the remainder is unknown. The sample profile shows about 15,000 clones; 85% to 90% of them were found once. 11% of the sample is in the top ten clones.

For this clone: What this receptor recognizes is not known. Base qualities are missing; no much larger clone stands one base away.

The chain was built from TRBV19 and TRBJ2-1, with TRBD1 perhaps the D gene, on 6 matching bases. Material: peripheral blood, obtained from a patient treated with proton-based radiotherapy. This TCR was sampled from a man in his 70s with pancreatic cancer. The DNA sequence is TGTGCCAGTAGTATAGACAGGGGAATGGGTGAGCAGTTCTTC. Translated, it gives CASSIDRGMGEQFF.